Following are 17 T cell receptor beta chains from one sample sequenced in a study of high-grade serous ovarian cancer treatment subgroups. The tumor samples were collected prior to definitive surgery or chemotherapy. TCRdb keeps only in-frame clones here, not all; method: immunoSEQ multiplex PCR. Of about 39,000 clones in the sample, approximately 81% were seen once. The sample was tumor tissue. All receptors come from a human donor with high-grade serous ovarian cancer.

This chain uses TRBV13 with TRBJ2-3; TRBD2 agrees at 10 bases. With V trimmed by 5 bases and J by 4 bases, 12 bases remained unmatched. Germline-derived CDR1 and CDR2 are PRHDT and FYEKMQ (reference sequence). There are 17 residues in the CDR3. CDR3 amino acids: CASSPWEREGVADTQYF. CDR3 coding DNA: TGTGCCAGCAGCCCCTGGGAGCGGGAGGGCGTCGCAGATACGCAGTATTTT.

The rearrangement uses TRBV6-5 and TRBJ2-5; D perhaps matches TRBD2 (6 bases). There are 15 residues in the CDR3. The germline CDR1 and CDR2 sequences are MNHEY and SVGAGI. Trimming stripped 0 bases from V and 2 bases from J, with 10 bases between. The DNA for the CDR3 is TGTGCCAGCAGTTACTCGCGGACTAATCAAGAGACCCAGTACTTC. It codes for CASSYSRTNQETQYF.

The CDR3 is CASSLREKGWGSGETQYF. CDR3 coding DNA: TGTGCCAGCAGCCTCCGTGAGAAGGGGTGGGGATCGGGAGAGACCCAGTACTTC. The chain combines TRBV11-1 with TRBJ2-5; weak D call: TRBD1 (5 bases). Germline CDR1 SGHAT, CDR2 FQDESV (reference sequence). CDR3 length equals 18 residues. The germline V and J ends were trimmed by 5 bases and 4 bases, with 26 bases remaining between them.

This clone was seen a single time. At one boundary the junction diverges from the germline segment, which might be a read error. The sample carries other DNA sequences with the same CDR3. This chain connects TRBV29-1 to TRBJ2-7; the D gene could be TRBD1 or TRBD2 (5 bases each). Germline lookup yields CDR1 SQVTM and CDR2 ANQGSEA. The CDR3 is 12 residues long. This CDR3 is CSAGDGNYEQYF. The CDR3 DNA reads as TGCAGCGCCGGGGACGGCAACTACGAGCAATACTTC.

The chain recombines TRBV27 with TRBJ2-5; possibly TRBD1 for D (5 bases). Trimming shortened V by 3 bases and J by 1 base, and 15 bases separated the two germline ends. Germline-derived CDR1 and CDR2 are MNHEY and SMNVEV (reference sequence). This CDR3 contains 16 residues. Written as DNA, the CDR3 is TGTGCCAGCAGTTTCCGACGCGGACATCCCCAAGAGACCCAGTACTTC. Its protein is CASSFRRGHPQETQYF.

The rearrangement links TRBV6-5 to TRBJ2-7; the D is unclear. Germline values: CDR1 MNHEY, CDR2 SVGAGI. V shed 6 bases and J shed 0 bases, with 12 bases lying between them. This CDR3 has 14 residues. CDR3 bases: TGTGCCAGCAGACGCCGGGTCCCCTCCTACGAGCAGTACTTC. Residues: CASRRRVPSYEQYF.

By sample fraction, this clone is medium-sized. J is TRBJ2-3 and V is TRBV9, with 12 positions matching TRBD2. This CDR3 has 17 amino acids. Germline V gives CDR1 SGDLS, CDR2 YYNGEE. V gave up 3 bases and J gave up 6 bases; unmatched junction bases: 11. The CDR3 protein is CASSGFTSGGPGDTQYF. The CDR3 coding sequence is TGTGCCAGCAGCGGCTTCACTAGCGGGGGGCCGGGGGATACGCAGTATTTT.

The chain uses TRBV29-1 and TRBJ2-6, with a tentative D call TRBD1 (6 bases). This CDR3 comprises 14 residues. Trimming removed 6 bases at V and 3 bases at J, with 12 bases between. CDR1 is SQVTM, CDR2 ANQGSEA, per germline. CDR3 sequence: CSVAQGSGANVLTF. The CDR3 DNA is TGCAGCGTCGCACAGGGTAGTGGGGCCAACGTCCTGACTTTC.

The CDR3 here is CAWRRTEYEQYF. CDR3 nucleotide sequence: TGTGCCTGGAGACGGACAGAATACGAGCAGTACTTC. This chain joins TRBV30 and TRBJ2-5; D is possibly TRBD1 (6 bases). The DNA end lines up better with TRBJ2-7; the J call may be wrong. There are 12 residues in the CDR3. Germline V gene data show CDR1 as GTSNPN and CDR2 as SVGIG (reference sequence).

The chain links TRBV19 to TRBJ1-1; D unresolved. V was shortened by 6 bases and J by 3 bases, with 17 bases between the two germline ends. The germline gives CDR1 LNHDA, CDR2 SQIVND (reference sequence). The CDR3 has 15 amino acids. The CDR3 region is CASSSRSSSHTEAFF. As DNA, the CDR3 is TGTGCCAGTAGCTCCCGGAGCAGCAGTCACACTGAAGCTTTCTTT.

This clone was counted between two and nine times. V gene TRBV7-2 combines with J gene TRBJ1-1, with D possibly being TRBD1 (6 bases). From germline, CDR1 is SGHTA and CDR2 FQGNSA. The CDR3 spans 13 residues. V lost 6 bases and J lost 6, with 14 bases in between. DNA of the CDR3: TGTGCCAGCAGGAGACCCGGGGGCGCTGAAGCTTTCTTT. It translates to CASRRPGGAEAFF.

This clone was recorded only once. This chain connects TRBV4-3 to TRBJ1-4; D is uncertain. The CDR3 has 16 residues. Trimming pared 4 bases from V and 5 bases from J, leaving 17 bases between. The germline V gene has CDR1 LGHNA and CDR2 YSLEER. The CDR3 DNA is TGCGCCAGCAGCCCCCCGCCCCTCACCCTCAATGAAAAACTGTTTTTT. Its translation is CASSPPPLTLNEKLFF.

The CDR3 reads CASSLRDRNNEQFF. The CDR3 DNA sequence: TGTGCCAGCAGTTTAAGGGACAGGAACAATGAGCAGTTCTTC. The V call is TRBV27, the J call TRBJ2-1; 8 positions match TRBD1. Unmatched junction bases numbered 2, after V lost 2 bases and J lost 5 bases. The CDR3 sequence is 14 residues long. Germline V lookup: CDR1 MNHEY, CDR2 SMNVEV (reference sequence).

CDR3 in amino acids: CASSSLKDSHNEQFF. Written as DNA, the CDR3 is TGTGCCAGCAGCTCTCTTAAAGACAGCCACAATGAGCAGTTCTTC. V is TRBV7-9 and J is TRBJ2-1, with a weak D call TRBD1 (5 bases). Deletions cut 4 bases from V and 5 bases from J, with 15 bases between. Germline CDR1 reads SEHNR; CDR2 reads FQNEAQ (reference sequence). CDR3 size: 15 residues.

The chain is built from TRBV7-2 and TRBJ1-2; D remains ambiguous. Trimming took off 7 bases at V and 3 bases at J, with 15 bases between the two ends. The CDR3 is made up of 14 amino acids. CDR1 is SGHTA, CDR2 FQGNSA, per germline. CDR3 nucleotides: TGTGCCAGCATGCCGCGAGGGTCGGACTATGGCTACACCTTC. Protein: CASMPRGSDYGYTF.

This clone is a singleton in its sample. The chain employs TRBV28 and TRBJ1-5, with a weak D call TRBD1 (5 bases). Trimming removed 6 bases from V and 7 bases from J, with 28 bases in between. This CDR3 contains 18 residues. The germline gives CDR1 MDHEN, CDR2 SYDVKM. The CDR3: CASSPDTFSPSGKQPQHF. CDR3 bases: TGTGCCAGCAGCCCGGACACTTTTAGCCCGTCTGGGAAGCAGCCCCAGCATTTT.

The J gene is TRBJ1-1, the V gene TRBV5-6; TRBD1 is a possible D gene (5 bases). Germline CDR1 SGHDT, CDR2 YYEEEE. This CDR3 is built from 17 residues. The V end was cut by 4 bases, the J end by 6 bases, with 25 bases between. As DNA, the CDR3 is TGTGCCAGCAGCAGTTACGGGTCCGGGGGATACTACGCTGAAGCTTTCTTT. Translation gives CASSSYGSGGYYAEAFF.